This T cell receptor (beta chain) was obtained from a study of beta chain features in type 1 diabetes. Study conclusions and caveats: In patients and controls equally, PCR might favor templates that are shorter. Shorter TCRB CDR3s, moderately but significantly so, marked every one of the four CD4+ subsets in Type 1 diabetes patients.

Germline V gene sequence: CDR1 DFQATT, CDR2 SNEGSKA (reference sequence). The CDR3 has 11 residues. Sorting based on CD45RO/CCR7/CD25/CD127/CD95/CD27 separated CD4+ naive, central memory, regulatory and stem cell-like memory cells. TCRB transcripts that were expressed got sequenced, as all of the isolated RNA had been reverse transcribed. Profiling relied on immunoSEQ multiplex PCR, and the TCRdb table lists in-frame clones only, not all of them. The table records 680,000 or so clones, around an eighth of them present only once. This clone was counted only a few times. The antigen is not known. This receptor was identified in a man aged 18 to 29 with type 1 diabetes. This chain connects TRBV20-1 to TRBJ2-7; 8 nucleotides agree with TRBD1. Sequences were obtained from naive CD4+ T cells from blood. The CDR3 sequence: CSGGQDYEQYF. In DNA, the CDR3 is TGCTCAGGGGGACAGGACTACGAGCAGTACTTC.